This T cell receptor (beta chain) emerged from a study of T cell repertoires in cytomegalovirus infection. Details on this clonotype: Its target is unknown.

Each CDR3 protein is one row after TCRdb ran MiXCR on the reads. Of more than 50,000 distinct CDR3 sequences listed, 33% are singletons. J lost 4 bases, V lost 2 bases, and 4 bases had no gene match. This CDR3 comprises 14 residues. Germline V lookup: CDR1 SGHDN, CDR2 FVKESK. The chain uses TRBV14 and TRBJ1-1; TRBD1 matches 7 bases. This TCR derives from a human donor in good health (CMV status not recorded). Some clones in this sample may be carry-over from other donors' samples. The sequenced material came from PBMCs, sequenced either directly or after in vitro stimulation (not recorded which). Here the CDR3 reads CASSQWAGGTEAFF. The CDR3 region has the DNA TGTGCCAGCAGCCAATGGGCAGGGGGCACTGAAGCTTTCTTT.